The TCR beta chain described here comes from a study of blood T cell repertoires in COVID-19. As for the study in general: PBMCs, B-cell-depleted T cells, or T cells were the source of the cDNA or gDNA that made up the material.

Original handling: Counts of nucleated cells, estimated from reference gene primer amplification, were obtained. Sequenced by immunoSEQ multiplex PCR; TCRdb stores in-frame clones only, minus some. The D gene and trimming were derived from the DNA, and the V and J assignments and clone size from that table. The sample gives 140,000 to 150,000 clones, roughly 81% of which show up once; 7% to 10% is in the top ten. The CDR3 length is 14 residues. CDR1 and CDR2 from the germline V gene are LNHNV and YYDKDF (reference sequence). The V gene lost 5 bases and the J gene lost 2 bases, with 12 bases spanning the gap.

The material sequenced was peripheral blood. The V gene is TRBV15, the J gene TRBJ1-2, with D tentatively TRBD1 (5 bases). The TCR comes from a human donor with acute or convalescent COVID-19. The donor label of this sample is uncertain. The CDR3 protein is CATSAGLQNYGYTF. Written as DNA, the CDR3 is TGTGCCACCAGCGCGGGACTTCAGAACTATGGCTACACCTTC.